This is a list of T cell receptor beta chains from one sample in a study of T cell responses to AZD1222 COVID-19 vaccine. Clones were read by immunoSEQ multiplex PCR, and TCRdb kept only the in-frame ones, dropping some. The repertoire holds some 160,000 clones, with 85% to 90% as singletons. The source material was peripheral blood, sampled on day 0 of AZD1222 vaccination. These receptors were obtained from an adult in good health. CDR3s include the opening cysteine and the closing phenylalanine or tryptophan. D genes are given only for firm matches. Clone size is shown for a subset of rows, as once, few, many or a class of expanded clone.

V gene	J gene	clone size	D gene	CDR3 DNA	CDR3 protein
TRBV7-2	TRBJ2-5	.	.	TGTGCCAGCAGCTTACGGGTCCGTGAGACCCAGTACTTC	CASSLRVRETQYF
TRBV19	TRBJ1-5	.	TRBD1	TGTGCCAGTAGTATAGTCAGGGGGCAGGTTCAGCCCCAGCATTTT	CASSIVRGQVQPQHF
TRBV5-1	TRBJ1-3	once	.	TGCGCCAGCACCTCATCAGGGGTCTCTGGAAACACCATATATTTT	CASTSSGVSGNTIYF
TRBV7-9	TRBJ1-3	once	.	TGTGCTAGAGAGGGCTCTGGAAACACCATATATTTT	CAREGSGNTIYF
TRBV13	TRBJ2-2	.	TRBD2	TGTGCCAGCAGCTTACGCGGGAGTGTCACCGGGGAGCTGTTTTTT	CASSLRGSVTGELFF
TRBV7-2	TRBJ1-2	.	TRBD1	TGTGCCAGCAGCCAGATGACAGGGGCCGGCTATGGCTACACCTTC	CASSQMTGAGYGYTF
TRBV6-5	TRBJ1-1	once	.	TGTGCCAGCCGGGAACAGGTGAACACTGAAGCTTTCTTT	CASREQVNTEAFF
TRBV7-2	TRBJ1-1	.	.	TGTGCCAGCAGCTTCGGCAGGGGCATGAACACTGAAGCTTTCTTT	CASSFGRGMNTEAFF
TRBV5-3	TRBJ1-5	.	.	TGTGCCAGAAGCAAGAACAGGTCCAGTCAGCCCCAGCATTTT	CARSKNRSSQPQHF
TRBV18	TRBJ2-4	.	TRBD2	TGTGCCAGCTCACCGCCCGGGACTATGAACATTCAGTACTTC	CASSPPGTMNIQYF
TRBV29-1	TRBJ1-1	.	TRBD1	TGCAGCGGGACAGGGGGCACTGAAGCTTTCTTT	CSGTGGTEAFF